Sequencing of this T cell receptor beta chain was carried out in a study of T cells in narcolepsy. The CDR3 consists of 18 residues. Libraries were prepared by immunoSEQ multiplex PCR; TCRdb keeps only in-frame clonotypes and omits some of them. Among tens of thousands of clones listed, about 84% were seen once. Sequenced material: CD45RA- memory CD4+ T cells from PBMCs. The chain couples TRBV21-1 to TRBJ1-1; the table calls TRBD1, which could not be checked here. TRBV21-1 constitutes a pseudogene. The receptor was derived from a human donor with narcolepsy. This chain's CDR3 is CASSKRMGYDRAYTEAFF. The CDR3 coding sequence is TGTGCCAGCAGCAAAAGAATGGGGTATGACAGGGCCTACACTGAAGCTTTCTTT.